This passage covers 14 T cell receptor beta chains from one sample sequenced in a study of Ad26.COV2.S vaccination and SARS-CoV-2 variants. Sequencing was performed with immunoSEQ multiplex PCR; in TCRdb, only in-frame clones are kept and a portion is missing. Here the sample spans 300,000 to 400,000 clones, over 80% being singletons. Treatment reported: roughly 20 received Ad26.COV2.S at low or high dose, single or two shots; a few received placebo; per-sample allocation not given. Day 63 after the first injection of vaccine or placebo was the sampling time. This material consisted of peripheral blood, taken in a trial of Ad26.COV2.S vaccine versus placebo. The receptors derive from a person between 18 and 65 years old who received the Ad26.COV2.S COVID-19 vaccine or a placebo.

The chain has TRBV6-6 and TRBJ2-2; TRBD1 might be the D (6 bases). The germline CDR1 and CDR2 sequences are MNHNY and SVGAGI (reference sequence). The CDR3 covers 16 residues. V shed 2 bases and J shed 4 bases, with 14 bases lying between them. CDR3 nucleotides: TGTGCCAGCAGTTACGAGCCAGGGGAGATCACCGGGGAGCTGTTTTTT. This sequence encodes CASSYEPGEITGELFF.

This chain uses TRBV19 with TRBJ2-6, with unresolved D. This CDR3 is built from 15 residues. V lost 7 bases and J 1 base, leaving 11 bases between the germline ends. Germline V gene sequence: CDR1 LNHDA, CDR2 SQIVND (reference sequence). CDR3 nucleotide sequence: TGTGCCAGTACCATGTGGGGTTCTGGGGCCAACGTCCTGACTTTC. It specifies CASTMWGSGANVLTF.

The chain has TRBV11-2 and TRBJ1-2, with 9 nucleotides matching TRBD1. CDR1 SGHAT and CDR2 FQNNGV come from the germline V gene. This CDR3 contains 14 residues. V lost 4 bases to trimming and J lost 4 bases; unmatched junction nucleotides: 4. The CDR3 DNA is TGTGCCAGCAGCTCAATGACAGGGGGCTATGGCTACACCTTC. This encodes CASSSMTGGYGYTF.

The chain joins TRBV7-9 to TRBJ2-2; D is perhaps TRBD1 or TRBD2 (6 bases each). This CDR3 is built from 15 residues. Germline CDR1 SEHNR, CDR2 FQNEAQ (reference sequence). The ends were cut back, 5 bases at V and 1 base at J, with 11 bases in the middle. CDR3 DNA: TGTGCCAGCAGCCCCCGGGGGCTGAACACCGGGGAGCTGTTTTTT. As protein: CASSPRGLNTGELFF.

This clone was counted a few times. The chain recombines TRBV4-1 with TRBJ1-6; possibly TRBD1 for D (5 bases). Germline V CDR1 and CDR2: MGHRA, YSYEKL. The CDR3 consists of 13 residues. The V and J ends lost 0 bases and 18 bases respectively, with 15 bases between them. The CDR3 sequence is CASSQDWGSSSHF. The CDR3 DNA sequence: TGCGCCAGCAGCCAAGATTGGGGCAGTTCAAGCCACTTT.

This clone was recorded many times. The rearrangement joins TRBV29-1 to TRBJ2-2, with a tentative D call TRBD1 (5 bases). The ends were cut back, 3 bases at V and 4 bases at J, with 12 bases in the middle. CDR3 length: 14 amino acids. Germline V lookup: CDR1 SQVTM, CDR2 ANQGSEA. CDR3 bases: TGCAGCGTTGATACCCAGGGTACCACCGGGGAGCTGTTTTTT. This encodes CSVDTQGTTGELFF.

This rearrangement joins TRBV5-6 to TRBJ1-6; no definite D call. Germline V gene sequence: CDR1 SGHDT, CDR2 YYEEEE. Deletions cut 2 bases from V and 7 bases from J, with 10 bases between. There are 14 residues in the CDR3. The CDR3 loop is CASSFRAVNSPLHF. CDR3 nucleotides: TGTGCCAGCAGCTTTAGGGCAGTAAATTCACCCCTCCACTTT.

The chain uses TRBV2 and TRBJ1-1; 8 bases fit TRBD1. The J segment lost 3 bases and the V segment lost 6 bases, leaving 9 bases of the junction unmatched. Germline V lookup: CDR1 SNHLY, CDR2 FYNNEI. This CDR3 spans 15 amino acids. The CDR3 protein is CASSQLWTGYTEAFF. The CDR3 nucleotides are TGTGCCAGCAGCCAGTTATGGACAGGGTACACTGAAGCTTTCTTT.

This clone has a handful of counts. V gene TRBV6-2 or TRBV6-3 combines with J gene TRBJ1-4; D is unclear. The V gene's germline CDR1 is MNHEY and CDR2 SVGEGT. Trimming left V 6 bases short and J 6 bases short, with 8 bases between. The CDR3 runs to 12 residues. The CDR3 is CASSPVDEKLFF. CDR3 nucleotide sequence: TGTGCCAGCAGCCCAGTGGATGAAAAACTGTTTTTT.

The V gene is TRBV24-1, the J gene TRBJ1-2, with 7 bases matching TRBD1. V dropped 9 bases and J dropped 4; count of bases not matched to a gene: 7. The CDR3 runs to 13 residues. Germline CDR1 and CDR2: KGHDR and SFDVKD. CDR3 in DNA: TGTGCCACCGCGGGACAGCCTTTCTATGGCTACACCTTC. Its translation: CATAGQPFYGYTF.

The chain carries TRBV6-5 and TRBJ2-7, with D perhaps TRBD2 (5 bases). Trimming removed 11 bases from V and 3 bases from J, with 17 bases in between. There are 13 residues in the CDR3. CDR1 and CDR2 (germline): MNHEY, SVGAGI. CDR3 coding DNA: TGTGCCTCGAGGGCCTCGAACGTCTACGAGCAGTACTTC. The encoded protein is CASRASNVYEQYF.

The chain recombines TRBV5-1 with TRBJ2-2; 10 positions agree with TRBD2. The CDR3 loop spans 16 amino acids. Germline V gene lookup returns CDR1 SGHRS and CDR2 YFSETQ. The junction had 5 bases not matched to a gene; V was cut back by 2 bases and J by 4 bases. CDR3 nucleotides: TGCGCCAGCAGCTTAGCCGGGACTAGCGCCACCGGGGAGCTGTTTTTT. It translates to CASSLAGTSATGELFF.

The chain recombines TRBV29-1 with TRBJ1-1; D possibly corresponds to TRBD1 (5 bases). The CDR3 runs to 12 residues. The germline V gene has CDR1 SQVTM and CDR2 ANQGSEA. The V and J ends lost 7 bases and 10 bases respectively, with 19 bases between them. This CDR3 is CSATKHQGGAFF. In nucleotides, the CDR3 is TGCAGCGCCACCAAGCACCAGGGAGGAGCTTTCTTT.

The rearrangement uses TRBV7-9 and TRBJ2-1, with no clear D. The germline gives CDR1 SEHNR, CDR2 FQNEAQ (reference sequence). Trimming removed 2 bases from V and 9 bases from J, with 8 bases in between. This CDR3 contains 12 residues. This chain's CDR3 is CASSLMAVEQFF. For the CDR3, the DNA is TGTGCCAGCAGCTTAATGGCGGTTGAGCAGTTCTTC.